These 17 T cell receptor beta chains were all obtained from the same sample, sequenced in a study of shared clonotypes between healthy human individuals. Libraries were prepared by immunoSEQ multiplex PCR; TCRdb keeps only in-frame clonotypes and omits some of them. The sample has approximately 600,000 clones; 85% to 95% are singletons. CD45RO-negative, CCR7-selected cells formed the naive CD8 fraction, which excluded terminally differentiated effector memory CD45RA+ cells. Sequencing was done on a sample of naive CD8+ T cells sorted from blood. These receptors came from a woman in her 30s in good health.

The chain links TRBV30 to TRBJ2-4; D is unresolved. CDR3 length: 15 residues. The germline V gene has CDR1 GTSNPN and CDR2 SVGIG (reference sequence). Trimming cost V 1 base and J 0 bases, with 10 bases left between them. CDR3 nucleotides: TGTGCCTGGAGTGCAGGAAAACTAGCCAAAAACATTCAGTACTTC. Its translation is CAWSAGKLAKNIQYF.

The rearrangement joins TRBV11-2 to TRBJ2-1, with 13 bases that match TRBD2. Germline lookup yields CDR1 SGHAT and CDR2 FQNNGV. The V segment lost 5 bases and the J segment 3 bases; nucleotides outside the gene matches: 7. This CDR3 is 17 amino acids long. DNA of the CDR3: TGTGCCAGCAGCCGGAGGACTAGCGGGAGATACTACAATGAGCAGTTCTTC. Translated, it gives CASSRRTSGRYYNEQFF.

This sequence joins TRBV9 and TRBJ2-7; a possible D gene is TRBD2 (5 bases). V lost 4 bases to trimming and J lost 6 bases, with 8 bases between them. This CDR3 spans 11 amino acids. The germline CDR1 and CDR2 sequences are SGDLS and YYNGEE. The CDR3 here is CASSSAGEQYF. The CDR3 coding sequence is TGTGCCAGCAGCTCGGCGGGCGAGCAGTACTTC.

The CDR3 DNA reads TGTGCCAGTAGTATAGCGGACAGGGACTACGAGCAGTACTTC. This codes for CASSIADRDYEQYF. This chain uses TRBV19 with TRBJ2-7, with 8 bases that match TRBD1. Germline CDR1 reads LNHDA; CDR2 reads SQIVND (reference sequence). The CDR3 sequence is 14 residues long. V was clipped by 1 base and J by 3 bases; unmatched bases: 2.

The rearrangement uses TRBV19 and TRBJ1-2; no reliable D call. This CDR3 is 14 amino acids long. The ends were cut back, 2 bases at V and 1 base at J, with 8 bases in the middle. The V gene's germline CDR1 is LNHDA and CDR2 SQIVND (reference sequence). CDR3 in DNA: TGTGCCAGTAGTATAATGGGCATTAACTATGGCTACACCTTC. This codes for CASSIMGINYGYTF.

The V gene is TRBV5-1, the J gene TRBJ2-7; 9 bases map to TRBD1. Per the germline V gene, CDR1 is SGHRS and CDR2 is YFSETQ. J gave up 3 bases and V 0 bases, and 13 bases lay outside the gene matches. The CDR3 extends over 18 amino acids. CDR3 in amino acids: CASSLVGQGNSWGYEQYF. In DNA form, the CDR3 reads TGCGCCAGCAGCTTGGTTGGACAGGGGAATAGTTGGGGCTACGAGCAGTACTTC. Combining the CDR3 with reference TRBV5-1 and TRBJ2-7 gives the whole variable domain KAGVTQTPRYLIKTRGQQVTLSCSPISGHRSVSWYQQTPGQGLQFLFEYFSETQRNKGNFPGRFSGRQFSNSRSEMNVSTLELGDSALYLCASSLVGQGNSWGYEQYFGPGTRLTVT.

This rearrangement joins TRBV19 to TRBJ2-3; 7 positions agree with TRBD1. Germline loops: CDR1 LNHDA, CDR2 SQIVND (reference sequence). Losses at the gene ends were 4 bases for V and 6 bases for J; bases not matched to a gene: 16. This CDR3 has 17 residues. CDR3 in DNA: TGTGCCAGTAGTACCCACCGAAACAGGGGCAATTCGGATACGCAGTATTTT. This sequence encodes CASSTHRNRGNSDTQYF.

The chain employs TRBV14 and TRBJ1-1, with TRBD1 matching over 12 bases. The CDR3 length is 13 residues. The germline CDR1 and CDR2 sequences are SGHDN and FVKESK. Germline trimming cut 6 bases from V and 11 bases from J; bases unmatched to any gene: 7. CDR3 DNA sequence: TGTGCCAGCAGGGGACAGGGGGCGCCGGAGGCTTTCTTT. Amino acids: CASRGQGAPEAFF.

On this clone: Other nucleotide sequences from this sample produce the same CDR3. The rearrangement joins TRBV2 to TRBJ2-7, with a possible D match to TRBD1 (5 bases). Trimming pared 1 base from V and 1 base from J, leaving 11 bases between. CDR3 size: 15 residues. The germline V gene has CDR1 SNHLY and CDR2 FYNNEI. As DNA, the CDR3 is TGTGCCAGCAGTGAAGGGCAGGGTAGTTCCTACGAGCAGTACTTC. It is translated as CASSEGQGSSYEQYF.

Only one count was recorded for this clone. The CDR3 nucleotides are TGTGCCAGTAGTATAGTTCCTAGCGGGAATCTCTACGAGCAGTACTTC. This codes for CASSIVPSGNLYEQYF. The gene calls are TRBV19 and TRBJ2-7; TRBD2 aligns across 9 bases. This CDR3 is 16 amino acids long. The V gene's germline CDR1 is LNHDA and CDR2 SQIVND (reference sequence). With V trimmed by 1 base and J by 3 bases, 7 bases remained unmatched.

The chain employs TRBV5-4 and TRBJ2-7, with TRBD2 as a possible D gene (6 bases). This CDR3 has 15 residues. Germline V CDR1 and CDR2: SGHNT, YYREEE (reference sequence). V was cut by 3 bases and J by 2 bases, with 15 bases left in between. CDR3 protein: CASSWDRDSAYEQYF. CDR3 in DNA: TGTGCCAGCAGCTGGGACCGGGACTCAGCCTACGAGCAGTACTTC.

The V gene is TRBV27, the J gene TRBJ1-1, with a tentative D call TRBD1 (6 bases). This CDR3 has 13 residues. V was trimmed by 6 bases and J by 7 bases, leaving 15 bases between them. Germline CDR1 MNHEY, CDR2 SMNVEV (reference sequence). As DNA, the CDR3 is TGTGCCAGCAGACCGGGCGGGGGCATTGAAGCTTTCTTT. It specifies CASRPGGGIEAFF.

The chain has TRBV14 and TRBJ1-1; D gene unclear. The CDR3 has 12 amino acids. In germline, CDR1 is SGHDN, CDR2 FVKESK. Between the trimmed V and J ends, which lost 1 base and 7 bases, there was a span of 7 bases. The CDR3 DNA sequence: TGTGCCAGCAGCCAAGTTTCACTTGAAGCTTTCTTT. Translating it yields CASSQVSLEAFF.

This chain uses TRBV6-5 with TRBJ2-3; TRBD2 is a possible D gene (6 bases). V gave up 2 bases and J gave up 2 bases, with 8 bases separating them. In germline, CDR1 is MNHEY, CDR2 SVGAGI. This CDR3 contains 14 residues. The CDR3 nucleotides are TGTGCCAGCAGTTACGGGACTCACACAGATACGCAGTATTTT. Translated: CASSYGTHTDTQYF.

This clone has only one observation. This sequence joins TRBV29-1 and TRBJ2-7, with D possibly being TRBD1 (6 bases). Trimming shortened V by 0 bases and J by 4 bases, and 16 bases separated the two germline ends. The length of the CDR3 is 15 residues. In germline, CDR1 is SQVTM, CDR2 ANQGSEA. The chain's CDR3 is CSVEEAGTSDYEQYF. The CDR3 DNA reads TGCAGCGTTGAAGAAGCCGGGACAAGTGATTACGAGCAGTACTTC.

This rearrangement joins TRBV10-2 to TRBJ2-7; 7 bases match TRBD1. Germline V CDR1 and CDR2: WSHSY, SAAADI. This CDR3 spans 13 amino acids. V was clipped by 5 bases and J by 3 bases; unmatched bases: 4. The CDR3 DNA sequence: TGCGCCAGCAGTTCCGGGACAGTCTACGAGCAGTACTTC. Translated: CASSSGTVYEQYF.

This sequence joins TRBV28 and TRBJ2-1, with TRBD2 matching over 11 bases. The V gene end was trimmed by 3 bases and the J gene end by 5 bases; junction bases not matched to a gene: 0. Germline CDR1 MDHEN, CDR2 SYDVKM. The CDR3 is 14 residues long. CDR3 bases: TGTGCCAGCAGTTTGACTAGCGGGGACAATGAGCAGTTCTTC. Its translation is CASSLTSGDNEQFF.